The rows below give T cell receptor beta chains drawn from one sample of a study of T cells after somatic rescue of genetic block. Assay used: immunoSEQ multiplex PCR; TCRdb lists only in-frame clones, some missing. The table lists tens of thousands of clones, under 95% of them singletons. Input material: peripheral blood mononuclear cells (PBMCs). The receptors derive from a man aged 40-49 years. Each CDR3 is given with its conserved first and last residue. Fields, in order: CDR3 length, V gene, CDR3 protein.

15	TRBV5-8	CASSHFGQLNTEAFF
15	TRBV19	CASSPTAGLSYEQYF
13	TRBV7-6	CASSLAQDYEQYF
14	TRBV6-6	CASSYSSGREKLFF
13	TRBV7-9	CASSPRGPDTQYF
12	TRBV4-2	CASSQVHYEAFF
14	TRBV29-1	CSVHRGGNTGELFF
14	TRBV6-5	CASSYGGGPAEQFF
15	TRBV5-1	CASRWRATGANVLTF
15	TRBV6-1	CASSGQQIGNQPQHF
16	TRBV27	CASTALQQANTGELFF